Shown below are 21 T cell receptor beta chains from a single sample sequenced in a study of spatial heterogeneity in lung cancer. Via MiXCR, TCRdb re-called the 5' RACE reads, giving one row per CDR3 protein. This sample has about 9,800 distinct CDR3 sequences, with around 6% found just once. Findings and caveats of the study: The number of expanded tumor alpha and beta chains correlated with mutation number.

The antigens of these receptors remain unknown. This sample's time point: sample taken at primary tumor resection. The input for sequencing was lung tumor tissue, taken at surgery. These receptors all stem from a male donor with early-stage non-small cell lung cancer.

This clonotype was recorded many times. This beta chain was picked up by a library intended for alpha chains and is off target, so its count carries little meaning. The chain combines TRBV6-1 with TRBJ1-1; no clear D. The CDR3 sequence is 13 residues long. V shed 3 bases and J shed 2 bases, with 7 bases lying between them. Germline V gene sequence: CDR1 MNHNS, CDR2 SASEGT. The CDR3 bases are TGTGCCAGCAGTGACGGCAGAAACACTGAAGCTTTCTTT. It specifies CASSDGRNTEAFF.

This clonotype was picked up many times. Within a library made for alpha chains, this beta chain is off target, and its count is uninformative. V gene TRBV20-1 combines with J gene TRBJ2-7; 8 nucleotides agree with TRBD2. The ends lost 3 bases at V and 2 bases at J; junction bases unmatched: 0. The CDR3 consists of 12 residues. Germline V gene sequence: CDR1 DFQATT, CDR2 SNEGSKA (reference sequence). The CDR3 protein is CSASGGAYEQYV. Written as DNA, the CDR3 is TGCAGTGCTAGCGGGGGGGCCTACGAGCAGTACGTC.

This clonotype was counted many times. This beta chain lies outside the target of a library built for alpha chains; its clone size means little. The chain recombines TRBV2 with TRBJ2-3; 9 nucleotides match TRBD2. Germline CDR1 SNHLY, CDR2 FYNNEI. The V and J ends lost 3 bases and 2 bases, in that order; junction bases with no gene match: 3. The CDR3 covers 15 residues. CDR3 nucleotides: TGTGCCAGCAGTGATAGCGGGAGAGTCACAGATACGCAGTATTTT. Translation: CASSDSGRVTDTQYF.

This clonotype appeared many times. Within a library made for alpha chains, this beta chain is off target, and its count is uninformative. This chain uses TRBV11-3 with TRBJ2-5; 7 nucleotides match TRBD1. V trimming: 0 bases; J trimming: 7 bases; junction bases outside the gene matches: 2. Looked up from germline, CDR1 is SGHNT and CDR2 is YENEEA. CDR3 length equals 13 residues. CDR3 sequence (DNA): TGTGCCAGCAGCTTAGAAGGGGGCGCGACCCAGTACTTC. Amino acid sequence: CASSLEGGATQYF.

This clonotype was seen at least ten times. This beta chain is a stray sequence in a library constructed for alpha chains; its clone size is not meaningful. The V call is TRBV7-3, the J call TRBJ2-3; 8 bases match TRBD2. Germline lookup yields CDR1 SGHTA and CDR2 FQGTGA. Trimming removed 0 bases from V and 2 bases from J; junction bases left unmatched: 10. CDR3 length: 18 amino acids. Here the CDR3 DNA reads TGTGCCAGCAGCTTAACCCGGTCGGGAGGGCCGACCACAGATACGCAGTATTTT. It yields the protein CASSLTRSGGPTTDTQYF.

This clonotype was seen ten or more times. Since the library was made to target alpha chains, this beta chain is a stray read and its abundance is not meaningful. The CDR3 loop is CASQGSHGYTF. For the CDR3, the DNA is TGTGCCAGCCAGGGTAGTCATGGCTACACCTTC. This chain links TRBV3-1 with TRBJ1-2; TRBD1 might be the D (5 bases). This CDR3 spans 11 amino acids. CDR1 LGHDT and CDR2 YNNKEL come from the germline V gene (reference sequence). Trimming pared 8 bases from V and 6 bases from J, leaving 10 bases between.

This clonotype was seen ten or more times. Being off target in a library aimed at alpha chains, this beta chain has a size of little meaning. The V gene is TRBV20-1, the J gene TRBJ2-3, with D perhaps TRBD1 or TRBD2 (5 bases each). The germline V gene has CDR1 DFQATT and CDR2 SNEGSKA (reference sequence). There are 11 residues in the CDR3. V was trimmed by 5 bases and J by 2 bases, leaving 5 bases between them. The CDR3 loop is CSAGTTDTQYF. The CDR3 coding sequence is TGCAGTGCTGGGACCACAGATACGCAGTATTTT.

In its sample, this clonotype was seen many times. In a library made to pick up alpha chains, this beta chain is a stray read with a size that means little. The CDR3 here is CASSTAGTDEYF. The CDR3 DNA reads as TGTGCCAGCAGTACGGCCGGGACAGATGAATACTTC. The genes are TRBV27 and TRBJ2-4; 7 nucleotides align to TRBD1. Germline CDR1 reads MNHEY; CDR2 reads SMNVEV (reference sequence). Losses at the gene ends were 5 bases for V and 16 bases for J; bases not matched to a gene: 11. The CDR3 spans 12 residues.

This clonotype was counted at least ten times. For a library built for alpha chains, this beta chain is a stray read; little rests on its size. J is TRBJ2-2 and V is TRBV20-1, with D possibly matching TRBD1 (6 bases). With 3 bases removed from V and 5 bases from J, the gap between germline ends came to 10 bases. The CDR3 loop spans 13 amino acids. The germline gives CDR1 DFQATT, CDR2 SNEGSKA (reference sequence). CDR3 DNA sequence: TGCAGTGCTAGCCGGCAGGGGACCGGGGAGCTGTTTTTT. This translates into CSASRQGTGELFF.

This clonotype was counted at least ten times. Little can be read into the size of this beta chain, an off-target read in a library designed for alpha chains. The chain uses TRBV27 and TRBJ1-2; D is unresolved. The V gene lost 0 bases and the J gene lost 7 bases, with 21 bases spanning the gap. The CDR3 has 17 residues. From germline, CDR1 is MNHEY and CDR2 SMNVEV (reference sequence). As DNA, the CDR3 is TGTGCCAGCAGTTTATCTGGGTTTCCTTTCCCATATTCTGGCTACACCTTC. Protein sequence: CASSLSGFPFPYSGYTF.

This clonotype was counted at least ten times. This beta chain is an unintended read in a library built for alpha chains; its size means little. The chain recombines TRBV29-1 with TRBJ2-1; 8 bases fit TRBD2. The CDR3 has 15 amino acids. Looked up from germline, CDR1 is SQVTM and CDR2 is ANQGSEA. The J segment lost 6 bases and the V segment lost 2 bases, leaving 9 bases of the junction unmatched. This CDR3 reads CSVESRSGGSNEQFF. The CDR3 region has the DNA TGCAGCGTTGAATCTCGGAGCGGGGGTTCCAATGAGCAGTTCTTC.

This clonotype was recorded many times. Within a library made for alpha chains, this beta chain is off target, and its count is uninformative. This sequence joins TRBV20-1 and TRBJ1-5; possibly TRBD1 for D (5 bases). The germline V gene has CDR1 DFQATT and CDR2 SNEGSKA (reference sequence). The CDR3 spans 15 residues. The V gene lost 0 bases and the J gene lost 4 bases, with 13 bases spanning the gap. The CDR3 DNA reads TGCAGTGCTAGAGATCGGTCCGGGGGGAATCAGCCCCAGCATTTT. This codes for CSARDRSGGNQPQHF.

As regards this clonotype: The DNA is omitted, as the CDR3 cannot be located on it reliably, and the CDR3 follows TCRdb's listing. The size of this beta chain means little, since it is a stray read in a library made for alpha chains. V and J are TRBV5-1 and TRBJ1-6. The germline gives CDR1 SGHRS, CDR2 YFSETQ. The length of the CDR3 is 22 amino acids, counting both ends. CDR3 region: CASTNQTSMYLCASSSARGLHF.

By share, this clonotype ranks as large. Little can be read into the size of this beta chain, an off-target read in a library designed for alpha chains. This chain uses TRBV20-1 with TRBJ2-3; D is ambiguous. V lost 2 bases and J 2 bases, leaving 17 bases between the germline ends. The CDR3 length is 16 residues. Germline assignment: CDR1 DFQATT and CDR2 SNEGSKA (reference sequence). The CDR3: CSARTYTAGATDTQYF. In nucleotides, the CDR3 is TGCAGTGCTAGAACCTACACGGCCGGAGCCACAGATACGCAGTATTTT.

Many counts were recorded for this clonotype. The library was prepared for alpha chains; this beta chain is a stray read, so its frequency means little. The CDR3 loop is CASSLDGTGQPQHF. For the CDR3, the DNA is TGCGCCAGCAGCTTGGACGGAACGGGTCAGCCCCAGCATTTT. The chain employs TRBV5-1 and TRBJ1-5; no reliable D call. V lost 0 bases to trimming and J lost 6 bases, with 10 bases between them. The CDR3 is made up of 14 amino acids. Germline assignment: CDR1 SGHRS and CDR2 YFSETQ.

This clonotype is medium-sized in the sample. The library was prepared for alpha chains; this beta chain is a stray read, so its frequency means little. The chain carries TRBV5-1 and TRBJ1-2; D is ambiguous. Germline CDR1 and CDR2: SGHRS and YFSETQ. This CDR3 spans 14 amino acids. Trimming pared 0 bases from V and 8 bases from J, leaving 14 bases between. CDR3 DNA sequence: TGCGCCAGCAGCTTGGAAGGTGGCTTACAAGGCTACACCTTC. Its protein product is CASSLEGGLQGYTF.

In this sample, this clonotype is medium-sized. With the library built for alpha chains, this beta chain is off target and its frequency is not meaningful. The rearrangement uses TRBV27 and TRBJ2-1, with 7 positions matching TRBD1. The CDR3 length is 14 residues. Looked up from germline, CDR1 is MNHEY and CDR2 is SMNVEV (reference sequence). Unmatched junction bases numbered 8, after V lost 8 bases and J lost 4 bases. This CDR3 is CASPRTGVYNEQFF. For the CDR3, the DNA is TGTGCCAGCCCCCGGACAGGTGTTTACAATGAGCAGTTCTTC.

This clonotype is medium-sized in the sample. This beta chain was picked up by a library intended for alpha chains and is off target, so its count carries little meaning. This rearrangement joins TRBV7-3 to TRBJ1-1; D remains unclear. The CDR3 is 13 residues long. The germline V and J ends were trimmed by 1 base and 1 base, with 4 bases remaining between them. Per the germline V gene, CDR1 is SGHTA and CDR2 is FQGTGA. CDR3 loop: CASSLIQNTEAFF. Here the CDR3 DNA reads TGTGCCAGCAGCTTAATTCAGAACACTGAAGCTTTCTTT.

In its sample, this clonotype was seen many times. This beta chain turned up in a library designed for alpha chains; as an off-target read, its abundance says little. This chain uses TRBV3-1 with TRBJ2-1; tentatively, D is TRBD2 (5 bases). V was shortened by 5 bases and J by 4 bases, with 9 bases between the two germline ends. Germline assignment: CDR1 LGHDT and CDR2 YNNKEL (reference sequence). The CDR3 consists of 13 residues. The CDR3 DNA reads TGTGCCAGCAGCTTCGGACTTTACAATGAGCAGTTCTTC. Encoded protein: CASSFGLYNEQFF.

This clonotype was recorded many times. This beta chain was picked up by a library intended for alpha chains and is off target, so its count carries little meaning. The V and J genes are TRBV11-2 and TRBJ1-5; 7 bases map to TRBD1. This CDR3 has 15 residues. The J segment lost 9 bases and the V segment lost 2 bases, leaving 10 bases of the junction unmatched. From germline, CDR1 is SGHAT and CDR2 FQNNGV. CDR3 bases: TGTGCCAGCAGCTTATCGGGACAGTCGTCCCGGCCCCAGCATTTT. Amino acid sequence: CASSLSGQSSRPQHF.

This clonotype is medium-sized. Since the library was made to target alpha chains, this beta chain is a stray read and its abundance is not meaningful. The chain is built from TRBV27 and TRBJ2-6; TRBD1 matches 11 bases. CDR3 length: 18 residues. Per the germline V gene, CDR1 is MNHEY and CDR2 is SMNVEV (reference sequence). V lost 3 bases and J lost 0; bases outside the gene matches: 4. The CDR3 nucleotides are TGTGCCAGCAGTTTCCTGGGGACAGGGGGCTCTGGGGCCAACGTCCTGACTTTC. Its protein product is CASSFLGTGGSGANVLTF.